This T cell receptor (beta chain) derives from a study of shared clonotypes between healthy human individuals. General study findings and limits: A reduction in generation probabilities was seen for non-shared clonotypes relative to those shared by all four donors.

Remarks on this clone: Its antigen is as yet unknown.

The data were produced by immunoSEQ multiplex PCR, yet TCRdb's version contains in-frame clones alone and is incomplete. Seen here are roughly 1 million clones, approximately 72% observed once, and the top ten hold 1.4% to 1.5%. Sequenced material: memory CD4+ T cells sorted from blood. Indicated subset: CD45RA-negative fraction. The clonotype originates from a man aged 18 to 29 in good health.

CDR3 bases: TGTGCCAGCAGCGTAGCTCCGGGGGCGAACACCGGGGAGCTGTTTTTT. Protein product: CASSVAPGANTGELFF. V and J are TRBV9 and TRBJ2-2, with a tentative D call TRBD2 (6 bases). The CDR3 has 16 amino acids. The V gene lost 0 bases and the J gene lost 0 bases, with 9 bases spanning the gap. Germline CDR1 SGDLS, CDR2 YYNGEE.